This T cell receptor (beta chain) comes out of a study of blood T cell repertoires in COVID-19. Study in general: The origin of the acute and convalescent COVID-19 samples was the United States, Italy and Spain. The cDNA or gDNA used as material had been derived from T cells, B-cell-depleted T cells, or PBMCs.

CDR1 is GTSNPN, CDR2 SVGIG, per germline (reference sequence). The CDR3 is 15 amino acids. V gave up 1 base and J gave up 0 bases, with 10 bases separating them. Study processing details: Reference gene primer amplification gave estimated nucleated cell counts. Produced via immunoSEQ multiplex PCR; TCRdb's table is partial and in-frame only. The V and J calls and clone size come from that table; D and trimming were worked out from the DNA. The sample consists of under 130,000 clones, approximately 80% of them appearing once. The source of this sequence is an elderly woman with acute or convalescent COVID-19. V is TRBV30 and J is TRBJ1-5; maybe TRBD1 (5 bases). Sample: peripheral blood. This CDR3 is CAWSAGLYSNQPQHF. The CDR3 DNA follows: TGTGCCTGGAGTGCGGGACTATATAGCAATCAGCCCCAGCATTTT.